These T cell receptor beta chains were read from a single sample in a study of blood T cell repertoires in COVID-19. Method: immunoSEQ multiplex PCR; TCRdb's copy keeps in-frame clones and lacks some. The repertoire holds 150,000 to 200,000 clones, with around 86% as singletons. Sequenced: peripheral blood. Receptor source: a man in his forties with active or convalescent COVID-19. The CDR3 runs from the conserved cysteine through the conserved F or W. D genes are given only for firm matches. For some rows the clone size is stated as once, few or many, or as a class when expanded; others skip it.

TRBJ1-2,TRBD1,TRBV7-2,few,CASSHRQGVDGYTF,TGTGCCAGCAGCCACAGACAGGGTGTAGATGGCTACACCTTC
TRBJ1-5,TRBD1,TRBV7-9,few,CASSLGQPDQPQHF,TGTGCCAGCAGCTTGGGACAGCCAGATCAGCCCCAGCATTTT
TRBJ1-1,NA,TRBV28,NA,CASSLNRATEAFF,TGTGCCAGCAGTTTAAACAGGGCCACTGAAGCTTTCTTT
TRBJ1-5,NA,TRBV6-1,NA,CASREQGRTYSNQPQHF,TGTGCCAGCAGGGAACAGGGTCGTACGTATAGCAATCAGCCCCAGCATTTT
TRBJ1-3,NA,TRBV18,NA,CASSPPGHQIHGNTIYF,TGTGCCAGCTCACCACCCGGACATCAGATCCATGGAAACACCATATATTTT
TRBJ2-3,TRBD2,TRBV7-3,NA,CASTPIAGGTDTQYF,TGTGCCAGCACCCCAATAGCGGGGGGCACAGATACGCAGTATTTT
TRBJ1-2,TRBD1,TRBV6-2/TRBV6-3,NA,CASSFTGEAYGYTF,TGTGCCAGCAGTTTCACAGGGGAAGCCTATGGCTACACCTTC
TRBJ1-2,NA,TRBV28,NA,CASSLSWTANYGYTF,TGTGCCAGCAGTTTGTCGTGGACAGCTAACTATGGCTACACCTTC
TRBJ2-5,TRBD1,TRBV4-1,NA,CASSQRDRGLETQYF,TGCGCCAGCAGCCAGCGGGACAGGGGGTTGGAGACCCAGTACTTC
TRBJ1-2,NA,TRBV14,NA,CASSQMGEGYGYTF,TGTGCCAGCAGCCAAATGGGGGAGGGCTATGGCTACACCTTC
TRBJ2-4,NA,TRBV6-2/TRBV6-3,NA,CASSYVRSTIQYF,TGTGCCAGCAGTTACGTCAGAAGTACCATTCAGTACTTC
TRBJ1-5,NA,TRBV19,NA,CASSIGRGGQPQHF,TGTGCCAGTAGTATTGGTCGGGGTGGACAGCCCCAGCATTTT
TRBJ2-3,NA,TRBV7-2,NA,CASNNPGRGRAQYF,TGTGCCAGCAACAATCCAGGAAGGGGAAGGGCGCAGTATTTT
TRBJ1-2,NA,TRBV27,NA,CASSLFGGAYGYTF,TGTGCCAGCAGTTTATTTGGGGGGGCCTATGGCTACACCTTC
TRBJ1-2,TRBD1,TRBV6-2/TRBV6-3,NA,CASSSDRGLYGYTF,TGTGCCAGCAGTTCCGACAGGGGCCTCTATGGCTACACCTTC
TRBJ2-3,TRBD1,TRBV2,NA,CASSQGQGTDTQYF,TGTGCCAGCAGTCAAGGACAGGGAACAGATACGCAGTATTTT
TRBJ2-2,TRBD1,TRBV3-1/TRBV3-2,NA,CASHSQGATGELFF,TGTGCCAGCCACTCCCAGGGGGCCACCGGGGAGCTGTTTTTT
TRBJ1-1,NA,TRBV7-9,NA,CASSQILPGAEAFF,TGTGCCAGCAGCCAGATCCTACCGGGTGCTGAAGCTTTCTTT
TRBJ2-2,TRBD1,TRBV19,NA,CASSDRGRVTGELFF,TGTGCCAGTAGTGACAGGGGCCGGGTTACCGGGGAGCTGTTTTTT
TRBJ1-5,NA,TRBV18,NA,CASSQESNQPQHF,TGTGCCAGCTCTCAAGAGAGCAATCAGCCCCAGCATTTT
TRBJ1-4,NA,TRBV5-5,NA,CASSWTVAYEKLFF,TGTGCCAGCAGCTGGACAGTAGCCTATGAAAAACTGTTTTTT
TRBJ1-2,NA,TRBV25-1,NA,CASSEGAAGYTF,TGTGCCAGCAGTGAGGGGGCGGCCGGCTACACCTTC
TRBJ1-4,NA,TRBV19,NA,CASSIQGTNEKLFF,TGTGCCAGTAGTATCCAGGGGACAAATGAAAAACTGTTTTTT
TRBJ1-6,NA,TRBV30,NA,CAWRYTSYNSPLHF,TGTGCCTGGAGATACACCTCGTATAATTCACCCCTCCACTTT
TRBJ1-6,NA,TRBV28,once,CASSTVSNNSPLHF,TGTGCCAGCAGTACAGTCTCGAATAATTCACCCCTCCACTTT
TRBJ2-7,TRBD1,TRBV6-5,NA,CASRAGQGYSYEQYF,TGTGCCAGCAGGGCCGGACAGGGCTACTCCTACGAGCAGTACTTC
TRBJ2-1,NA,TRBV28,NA,CASRDTLRRQGKNEQFF,TGTGCCAGCAGGGACACCCTTCGCCGGCAGGGAAAGAATGAGCAGTTCTTC
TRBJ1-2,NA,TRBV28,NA,CASSLPGRGYTF,TGTGCCAGCAGTTTGCCAGGGCGAGGCTACACCTTC
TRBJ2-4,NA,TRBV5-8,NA,CASSLGTFAGKNIQYF,TGTGCCAGCAGCTTGGGTACTTTTGCGGGAAAAAACATTCAGTACTTC
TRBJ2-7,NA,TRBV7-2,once,CASSLTPHEQYF,TGTGCCAGCAGCTTAACTCCACACGAGCAGTACTTC